The 21 T cell receptor beta chains given below trace back to one sample, sequenced in a study of low-dose radiotherapy and immunotherapy resistance in tumors. Time point noted: after trial treatment. Treatment of the sample: LDRT plus nivolumab, ipilimumab, low-dose cyclophosphamide and aspirin (RACIN trial). Gene-specific TRAV and TRBV primers were used for first-strand cDNA, covering alpha and beta chains. Amplification, which lasted 20 PCR cycles, used a constant-region primer and V-primer adapter to amplify TCRs. A single record per CDR3 protein comes from TCRdb applying MiXCR to the reads. The sample gives around 100,000 distinct CDR3 sequences, roughly 20% of which show up once; over 3.5% is in the top ten. Sequences were derived from PBMCs, sampled after low-dose radiotherapy plus immunotherapy. All receptors derive from a male donor with prostate cancer.

Ten or more counts support this clonotype. The chain has TRBV15 and TRBJ2-5; D unresolved. Trimming left V 1 base short and J 2 bases short, with 5 bases between. CDR3 size: 13 residues. Germline loops: CDR1 LNHNV, CDR2 YYDKDF (reference sequence). The CDR3 reads CATSRGFQETQYF. The CDR3 DNA reads as TGTGCCACCAGCAGAGGATTTCAAGAGACCCAGTACTTC. The complete variable domain, with remaining parts taken from reference TRBV15 and TRBJ2-5, reads DAMVIQNPRYQVTQFGKPVTLSCSQTLNHNVMYWYQQKSSQAPKLLFHYYDKDFNNEADTPDNFQSRRPNTSFCFLDIRSPGLGDTAMYLCATSRGFQETQYFGPGTRLLVL.

This clonotype was seen many times. The chain couples TRBV7-6 to TRBJ2-1; tentatively, D is TRBD1 (6 bases). Between the trimmed V and J ends, which lost 0 bases and 8 bases, there was a span of 11 bases. Germline CDR1 is SGHVS and CDR2 is FNYEAQ. This CDR3 contains 14 residues. The DNA of the CDR3 is TGTGCCAGCAGCTTAGCGGGGGCCGGGGATGAGCAGTTCTTC. The encoded protein is CASSLAGAGDEQFF.

The sample holds a few counts of this clonotype. The gene calls are TRBV9 and TRBJ2-3; D perhaps matches TRBD2 (5 bases). CDR1 and CDR2 (germline): SGDLS, YYNGEE. CDR3 size: 16 residues. Trimming took 0 bases from V and 2 from J, leaving 13 bases between them. The CDR3 spells CASSVGSSLYTDTQYF. CDR3 bases: TGTGCCAGCAGCGTAGGGTCTAGCTTATACACAGATACGCAGTATTTT.

Of note for this clonotype: This is likely an artifact of a read error, given a far larger clone one base away. The rearrangement uses TRBV6-2 or TRBV6-3 and TRBJ2-7, with TRBD2 as a possible D gene (5 bases). The CDR3 is made up of 14 amino acids. Germline V gene data show CDR1 as MNHEY and CDR2 as SVGEGT. CDR3 DNA: TGTACCAGCAATATTGGAGCCCGGGGATACGAGCAGTACTTC. It yields the protein CTSNIGARGYEQYF.

This clonotype was seen repeatedly, ten times or more. The chain recombines TRBV2 with TRBJ2-1; 10 bases map to TRBD2. This CDR3 has 15 residues. The trim removed 6 bases at V and 6 bases at J, leaving 8 bases unmatched. Germline CDR1 SNHLY, CDR2 FYNNEI. As DNA, the CDR3 is TGTGCCAGCAGGCCCGAGCGGGGGGGTGTCAATGAGCAGTTCTTC. This gives the protein CASRPERGGVNEQFF.

On this clonotype itself: Since a much larger clone is just one base distant, this may be a read error. The final CDR3 position lacks the conserved phenylalanine or tryptophan, pointing to a likely read error. The chain joins TRBV7-9 to TRBJ2-3, with a possible D match to TRBD2 (6 bases). V shed 1 base and J shed 3 bases, with 17 bases lying between them. Germline V CDR1 and CDR2: SEHNR, FQNEAQ (reference sequence). The CDR3 is 17 residues long. CDR3 amino acids: CASSLDRRGRGTDTQYY. CDR3 sequence (DNA): TGTGCCAGCAGCTTAGACCGGAGGGGTCGGGGGACAGATACGCAGTATTAT.

This clonotype has ten or more counts. The CDR3: CASSLGGSGPYEQYF. As DNA, the CDR3 is TGTGCCAGCAGCTTAGGAGGTAGCGGCCCCTACGAGCAGTACTTC. The rearrangement links TRBV13 to TRBJ2-7, with D possibly being TRBD2 (6 bases). CDR1 and CDR2 from the germline V gene are PRHDT and FYEKMQ (reference sequence). V lost 0 bases, J lost 2 bases, and 11 bases lay in between. The CDR3 has 15 amino acids.

The chain couples TRBV19 to TRBJ2-1; the match to TRBD2 covers 11 bases. V was clipped by 3 bases and J by 9 bases; unmatched bases: 7. The CDR3 contains 15 residues. Germline V gene data show CDR1 as LNHDA and CDR2 as SQIVND (reference sequence). This CDR3 is CASSMVAGGPFEQFF. The CDR3 DNA follows: TGTGCCAGTAGTATGGTAGCGGGAGGGCCGTTTGAGCAGTTCTTC.

In this sample, this clonotype turned up many times. The chain has TRBV6-1 and TRBJ1-1; D remains unclear. V was pared by 2 bases and J by 5 bases, with 6 bases between. CDR1 and CDR2 from the germline V gene are MNHNS and SASEGT. The CDR3 loop spans 12 amino acids. The CDR3 coding sequence is TGTGCCAGCAGTGAACTGTGGACTGAAGCTTTCTTT. This encodes CASSELWTEAFF.

This clonotype came up many times. This chain links TRBV20-1 with TRBJ2-7; 8 positions agree with TRBD2. Trimming took 1 base from V and 3 from J; bases not matched to a gene: 5. This CDR3 contains 14 residues. Germline CDR1 DFQATT, CDR2 SNEGSKA (reference sequence). CDR3 loop: CSARGGTSGYEQYF. DNA of the CDR3: TGCAGTGCTAGAGGCGGGACTAGTGGCTACGAGCAGTACTTC.

This clonotype was detected ten times or more. The chain carries TRBV19 and TRBJ1-5; D gene unclear. CDR1 is LNHDA and CDR2 is SQIVND in the germline V gene (reference sequence). This CDR3 comprises 15 residues. V gave up 5 bases and J gave up 0 bases, with 11 bases separating them. This CDR3 reads CASSSGMDSNQPQHF. The CDR3 nucleotides read TGTGCCAGTAGTTCGGGTATGGATAGCAATCAGCCCCAGCATTTT.

This clonotype was counted many times. The genes are TRBV6-1 and TRBJ2-7; D not certain. CDR1 and CDR2 (germline): MNHNS, SASEGT. Trimming removed 1 base at V and 3 bases at J, with 13 bases between. The CDR3 contains 15 residues. The CDR3 DNA sequence: TGTGCCAGCAGTGAAGAAGGAAGGGTCTACTACGAGCAGTACTTC. It specifies CASSEEGRVYYEQYF.

This clonotype was seen many times. This chain links TRBV12-3 or TRBV12-4 with TRBJ2-7; D possibly corresponds to TRBD2 (5 bases). V was trimmed by 6 bases and J by 2 bases, leaving 14 bases between them. The CDR3 is 14 residues long. The CDR3 reads CASREALGTYEQYF. In DNA form, the CDR3 reads TGTGCCAGCAGGGAGGCGCTAGGAACCTACGAGCAGTACTTC.

There are a few counts of this clonotype. Because the CDR3's place on the DNA is in doubt, the DNA is left out and the CDR3 is given as listed by TCRdb. The chain employs TRBV5-6 and TRBJ2-2; the table's D gene call, TRBD1, was not cross checked with the DNA. Germline V gene lookup returns CDR1 SGHDT and CDR2 YYEEEE. Termini included, the CDR3 measures 14 amino acids. CDR3 in amino acids: CASSFMVSGELFFF.

This clonotype occurred many times. The genes are TRBV4-1 and TRBJ2-7; TRBD2 matches at 8 bases. Trimming removed 1 base from V and 7 bases from J; junction bases left unmatched: 15. CDR3 length equals 17 residues. From germline, CDR1 is MGHRA and CDR2 YSYEKL. The CDR3 nucleotides read TGCGCCAGCAGCCAAGGGAGAGGTAGCGGGGTTAGTAGAGAGCAGTACTTC. It codes for CASSQGRGSGVSREQYF.

This clonotype occurred a few times. A read error may be the cause here, since a much bigger clone is one base away. V gene TRBV7-9 combines with J gene TRBJ1-1; D unresolved. Germline CDR1 SEHNR, CDR2 FQNEAQ (reference sequence). The CDR3 covers 13 residues. The CDR3 spells CASSLQENTDAFF. The CDR3 DNA follows: TGTGCCAGCAGCTTACAGGAGAACACTGATGCTTTCTTT.

Turning to this clonotype: A single base is all that separates this from a far larger clone, so a read error is likely. The rearrangement joins TRBV6-8 to TRBJ1-1, with 7 bases aligning to TRBD1. Germline trimming cut 5 bases from V and 5 bases from J; bases unmatched to any gene: 8. The V gene's germline CDR1 is MNHGY and CDR2 SAAAGT. The CDR3 loop spans 14 amino acids. This CDR3 is CASSTETGSTEAFF. As DNA, the CDR3 is TGTGCCAGCAGTACTGAGACAGGGTCGACTGAAGCTTTCTTT.

This clonotype occurred many times. V and J are TRBV24-1 and TRBJ2-5, with 15 bases matching TRBD2. Trimming cost V 5 bases and J 4 bases; bases outside gene matches: 4. The CDR3 contains 16 residues. The germline gives CDR1 KGHDR, CDR2 SFDVKD. The CDR3 DNA follows: TGTGCCACCAGTGCCGGACTAGCGGGGGGGCTAGAGACCCAGTACTTC. Protein sequence: CATSAGLAGGLETQYF.

Remarks on this clonotype: Given a far larger clone just one base away, this is likely a sequencing read error. The chain links TRBV5-4 to TRBJ2-7; unclear D gene. The V end lost 1 base, the J end lost 7 bases, and 12 bases lay between the germline ends. The CDR3 spans 13 residues. Germline V gives CDR1 SGHNT, CDR2 YYREEE (reference sequence). The CDR3 DNA follows: TGTGCCAGCAGCTTGAAAGGGTACGATGAGCAGTACTTC. It translates to CASSLKGYDEQYF.

In its sample, this clonotype was seen many times. A read error may account for a junction end that differs from germline. V and J are TRBV11-2 and TRBJ2-7; a weak D match, TRBD2 (5 bases). CDR3 length: 14 residues. Germline V lookup: CDR1 SGHAT, CDR2 FQNNGV. CDR3 sequence (DNA): TGTGCCAGCAGAACGGGATCTTCCTCCTACGAGCAATACTTC. Translated: CASRTGSSSYEQYF.

This clonotype was observed many times. The J gene is TRBJ2-7, the V gene TRBV12-3 or TRBV12-4; D may correspond to TRBD1 or TRBD2 (5 bases each). V gave up 7 bases and J gave up 0 bases, with 10 bases separating them. The CDR3 is 13 amino acids. CDR3 nucleotide sequence: TGTGCCAGCAATCGGGGCCTCTCCTACGAGCAGTACTTC. This encodes CASNRGLSYEQYF.